Below, 18 T cell receptor beta chains from the same sample are listed, as sequenced in a study of a mutant IDH1 vaccine in newly diagnosed glioma. No antigen has been assigned to these receptors. Time point meaning: week 5, during vaccination. It was 300 ug of mutant IDH1 20-mer peptide that made up each vaccine dose, given with topical imiquimod. Sequenced by immunoSEQ multiplex PCR; TCRdb stores in-frame clones only, minus some. The data show approximately 60,000 clones, approximately 90% seen once. Sample: PBMCs, taken from a glioma patient whose treatment included an IDH1 peptide vaccine. Source of these receptors: a woman between 40 and 50 years old with glioma.

V gene TRBV6-5 combines with J gene TRBJ2-2; D is unclear. The V and J ends lost 5 bases and 6 bases respectively, with 7 bases between them. The germline V gene has CDR1 MNHEY and CDR2 SVGAGI. CDR3 length equals 12 residues. The CDR3 is CASSPVAGELFF. CDR3 coding DNA: TGTGCCAGCAGTCCAGTGGCCGGGGAGCTGTTTTTT.

This clone was counted once. The CDR3 protein is CASSLVQGTEAFF. CDR3 bases: TGTGCCAGCAGCTTAGTACAGGGGACTGAAGCTTTCTTT. The chain combines TRBV7-8 with TRBJ1-1; 7 bases fit TRBD1. The CDR3 is 13 amino acids. After removal of 1 base from V and 5 bases from J, the junction contained 1 base not matched to a gene. The V gene's germline CDR1 is SGHVS and CDR2 FQNEAQ.

The chain combines TRBV19 with TRBJ2-5, with D tentatively TRBD1 or TRBD2 (6 bases each). Germline assignment: CDR1 LNHDA and CDR2 SQIVND (reference sequence). The CDR3 runs to 14 residues. V lost 10 bases to trimming and J lost 0 bases, with 15 bases between them. The CDR3 loop is CATGTRRDQETQYF. In nucleotides, the CDR3 is TGTGCCACTGGGACAAGGAGGGACCAAGAGACCCAGTACTTC. Drawing the rest from reference TRBV19 and TRBJ2-5, the complete variable domain is DGGITQSPKYLFRKEGQNVTLSCEQNLNHDAMYWYRQDPGQGLRLIYYSQIVNDFQKGDIAEGYSVSREKKESFPLTVTSAQKNPTAFYLCATGTRRDQETQYFGPGTRLLVL.

The chain is built from TRBV29-1 and TRBJ2-6; TRBD2 matches 9 bases. CDR3 length equals 17 residues. The germline V gene encodes CDR1 SQVTM and CDR2 ANQGSEA. V was pared by 6 bases and J by 0 bases, with 9 bases of the junction left unmatched. The CDR3 loop is CSVVTGTSSSGANVLTF. Written as DNA, the CDR3 is TGCAGCGTGGTAACCGGGACTAGCTCCTCTGGGGCCAACGTCCTGACTTTC.

CDR3 coding DNA: TGTGCCAGCAGTGTGGCTAGCGACCGTTCCTACGAGCAGTACTTC. Its protein product is CASSVASDRSYEQYF. The J gene is TRBJ2-7, the V gene TRBV2; weak D call: TRBD2 (6 bases). Trimming took off 4 bases at V and 1 base at J, with 14 bases between the two ends. This CDR3 has 15 amino acids. Per germline, CDR1 SNHLY and CDR2 FYNNEI.

Note on this clone: One end of the junction fails to match germline, which may point to a read error. This sequence joins TRBV28 and TRBJ1-5; D remains unclear. The CDR3 totals 15 residues. Germline V lookup: CDR1 MDHEN, CDR2 SYDVKM. The CDR3 is CASRLWRPLGQPQHF. The CDR3 region has the DNA TGTGCCAGCAGGTTATGGCGTCCTCTGGGGCAGCCCCAGCATTTT.

CDR3 sequence (DNA): TGTGCCAGCAGCTTAGACGGTAGACTTAACACCGGGGAGCTGTTTTTT. Translating it yields CASSLDGRLNTGELFF. V gene TRBV11-2 combines with J gene TRBJ2-2, with D hard to call. CDR1 and CDR2 (germline): SGHAT, FQNNGV. CDR3 length: 16 amino acids. With 0 bases removed from V and 2 bases from J, the gap between germline ends came to 10 bases.

The chain links TRBV4-1 to TRBJ2-4; the match to TRBD2 covers 13 bases. This CDR3 spans 17 amino acids. The germline V gene encodes CDR1 MGHRA and CDR2 YSYEKL. J was trimmed by 4 bases and V by 1 base; bases with no gene match: 4. The CDR3 DNA follows: TGCGCCAGCAGCCAAGTCGGACTAGCGGGGGTAAAAAACATTCAGTACTTC. It yields the protein CASSQVGLAGVKNIQYF.

This clone came up once. The chain combines TRBV4-2 with TRBJ2-2, with D hard to call. This CDR3 contains 15 residues. Germline V gives CDR1 LGHNA, CDR2 YNFKEQ. V lost 4 bases and J lost 7, with 16 bases in between. The CDR3 DNA is TGTGCCAGCAGCCCACCTGTTGTTGATAGCGGGGAGCTGTTTTTT. Translating gives CASSPPVVDSGELFF.

This chain links TRBV19 with TRBJ2-7; 8 bases are shared with TRBD2. With V trimmed by 3 bases and J by 7 bases, 8 bases remained unmatched. The length of the CDR3 is 14 residues. Germline loops: CDR1 LNHDA, CDR2 SQIVND (reference sequence). The DNA of the CDR3 is TGTGCCAGTAGTATTCTAGCGGGCTCTGTTGAGCAGTACTTC. It is translated as CASSILAGSVEQYF.

A remark on this clone: Sequence at one end of the junction differs from germline and may be a read error. The V gene is TRBV20-1, the J gene TRBJ2-1, with 7 bases fitting TRBD1. Germline V lookup: CDR1 DFQATT, CDR2 SNEGSKA (reference sequence). This CDR3 contains 11 residues. CDR3 DNA sequence: TGCAGTGCTGAAAAACAGGGGCGGCTTATCTTC. It is translated as CSAEKQGRLIF.

This clone was detected only a few times. The chain couples TRBV27 to TRBJ1-1, with no clear D. Between the trimmed V and J ends, which lost 2 bases and 3 bases, there was a span of 7 bases. CDR1 MNHEY and CDR2 SMNVEV come from the germline V gene (reference sequence). The CDR3 sequence is 13 residues long. The CDR3 loop is CASSLKGYTEAFF. CDR3 DNA sequence: TGTGCCAGCAGTTTAAAGGGTTACACTGAAGCTTTCTTT.

The chain has TRBV9 and TRBJ2-3; D uncertain. CDR1 and CDR2 from the germline V gene are SGDLS and YYNGEE. This CDR3 contains 14 residues. V was clipped by 3 bases and J by 4 bases, with 12 bases between them. The CDR3 coding sequence is TGTGCCAGCAGCGGTAGAGAGGCACCAGATACGCAGTATTTT. This gives the protein CASSGREAPDTQYF.

This clone was recorded only once. The chain combines TRBV7-7 with TRBJ2-7; TRBD1 matches 7 bases. Germline assignment: CDR1 SSHAT and CDR2 FNYEAQ (reference sequence). The CDR3 has 14 residues. The CDR3 protein is CAPQPRDSSYEQYF. In nucleotides, the CDR3 is TGTGCTCCCCAACCCCGGGACAGTTCCTACGAGCAGTACTTC.

The chain employs TRBV2 and TRBJ2-5; D is undetermined. Between the trimmed V and J ends, which lost 5 bases and 4 bases, there was a span of 17 bases. In germline, CDR1 is SNHLY, CDR2 FYNNEI. The CDR3 has 15 amino acids. CDR3 sequence (DNA): TGTGCCAGCAGTCCCTTCGGATCTCTGGGAGAGACCCAGTACTTC. As protein: CASSPFGSLGETQYF.

The J gene is TRBJ1-2, the V gene TRBV5-8; the match to TRBD1 covers 8 bases. The germline gives CDR1 SGHTS, CDR2 YDEGEE. The CDR3 runs 16 residues. With 4 bases clipped from V and 0 bases from J, the junction kept 8 bases outside the gene matches. The CDR3: CASSTGTGFSNYGYTF. The CDR3 bases are TGTGCCAGCAGCACCGGGACAGGATTTTCTAACTATGGCTACACCTTC.

This clone appeared once. This chain links TRBV7-6 with TRBJ1-6; the D is unclear. Between the trimmed V and J ends, which lost 5 bases and 7 bases, there was a span of 6 bases. The CDR3 has 12 residues. CDR1 is SGHVS, CDR2 FNYEAQ, per germline. DNA of the CDR3: TGTGCCAGCAGCCTAGAAAATTCACCCCTCCACTTT. Its protein product is CASSLENSPLHF. Full variable domain (missing parts from reference TRBV7-6 and TRBJ1-6): GAGVSQSPRYKVTKRGQDVALRCDPISGHVSLYWYRQALGQGPEFLTYFNYEAQQDKSGLPNDRFSAERPEGSISTLTIQRTEQRDSAMYRCASSLENSPLHFGNGTRLTVT.

J is TRBJ2-7 and V is TRBV19; D possibly uses TRBD1 or TRBD2 (5 bases each). V lost 7 bases, J lost 2 bases, and 12 bases lay in between. The CDR3 is made up of 13 amino acids. CDR1 and CDR2 from the germline V gene are LNHDA and SQIVND (reference sequence). The CDR3 reads CASKRGAAYEQYF. CDR3 nucleotides: TGTGCCAGTAAGAGAGGGGCAGCCTACGAGCAGTACTTC.